The T cell receptor beta chain under discussion was sequenced for a study of response to subunit inactivated influenza vaccine. Study-level findings and limits: Authors suggested few new T cells are recruited by each seasonal influenza vaccination.

Only a few counts were recorded for this clonotype. The antigen is undetermined. The germline V gene has CDR1 SGHRS and CDR2 YFSETQ. The ends were cut back, 5 bases at V and 3 bases at J, with 14 bases in the middle. The CDR3 runs 14 residues. TCRdb reprocessed the RT-PCR reads via MiXCR and lists one record per CDR3 protein. Of around 650,000 distinct CDR3 sequences listed, around 14% are singletons. The genes are TRBV5-1 and TRBJ2-5; possibly TRBD1 for D (6 bases). The sequence was obtained from a man aged 45 to 65 who received an inactivated influenza vaccine. The sample here was PBMCs from blood, taken roughly 12 days after vaccination. Here the CDR3 DNA reads TGCGCCAGCAGTACCGGGACACAGAAAGAGACCCAGTACTTC. It encodes CASSTGTQKETQYF.